Listed below are T cell receptor beta chains from one sample, sequenced in a study of metastatic and nonmetastatic thyroid tumors. TCRdb reprocessed the PCR reads via MiXCR. The table has more than 20,000 clones, about 24% seen once. The sequenced material came from tumor tissue. Receptors were obtained from a male donor with papillary thyroid cancer or a benign thyroid nodule (not recorded which). Some clones in this sample may be carry-over from other donors' samples. The CDR3 runs from the conserved cysteine through the conserved F or W. The order of the fields is J gene, V gene, clone size, D gene, CDR3 DNA, CDR3 protein. D genes are given only for firm matches. Expanded clones get a size class; other rows say once, few or many, or leave the size out.

>TRBJ2-3|TRBV7-9|many|.
TGTGCCAGCAGCTCTCAAACAGGGACCAGGGGTGACACAGATACGCAGTATTTT
CASSSQTGTRGDTDTQYF
>TRBJ2-7|TRBV6-1|medium-sized|.
TGTGCCAGCAGTGAGAATCTAGGGAAAGGCTACGAGCAGTACTTC
CASSENLGKGYEQYF
>TRBJ2-4|TRBV28|.|.
TGTGCCAGCAGCCCCGTGGAGTCAGCCAAAAACATTCAGTACTTC
CASSPVESAKNIQYF
>TRBJ1-1|TRBV6-1|many|.
TGTGCCAGCACCCCGAGAGGAAACACTGAAGCTTTCTTT
CASTPRGNTEAFF
>TRBJ1-3|TRBV6-1|medium-sized|.
TGTGCCAGCAGTTCGGAATCTGGAAACACCATATATTTT
CASSSESGNTIYF
>TRBJ1-1|TRBV29-1|few|TRBD1
TGCAGCGTTGATGAAGGGGTGACAGGGGGCACTGAAGCTTTCTTT
CSVDEGVTGGTEAFF
>TRBJ2-7|TRBV9|.|.
TGTGCCAGCACCCCCGAGGGGCTGGAGGGCTACGAGCAGTACTTC
CASTPEGLEGYEQYF
>TRBJ1-5|TRBV6-1|many|.
TGTGCCAGCAGTGAATCCGGGCAGGCCAATCAGCCCCAGCATTTT
CASSESGQANQPQHF
>TRBJ2-1|TRBV24-1|many|.
TGTGCCACCAGTGACCCCGGGACGGACCAGAGCTACAATGAGCAGTTCTTC
CATSDPGTDQSYNEQFF
>TRBJ2-5|TRBV11-2|few|TRBD2
TGTGCCAGCAGCCCTAGCGGCCCCGGGACCCAGTACTTC
CASSPSGPGTQYF
>TRBJ2-7|TRBV20-1|once|.
TGCAGTGCTAGACCCGAGACTAGAGGGTATCCAGCCTCCTACGAGCAGTACTTC
CSARPETRGYPASYEQYF
>TRBJ2-3|TRBV20-1|.|.
TGCAGTGTGGGGGGAGGCACAGATACGCAGTATTTT
CSVGGGTDTQYF
>TRBJ2-2|TRBV5-1|medium-sized|.
TGCGCCAGCAGCTACCTGGGGCTGGCTAGCGCCATCACCGGGGAGCTGTTTTTT
CASSYLGLASAITGELFF
>TRBJ2-1|TRBV28|many|.
TGTGCCAGCGTCCGCGGCGGCTTTTACAATGAGCAGTTCTTC
CASVRGGFYNEQFF
>TRBJ2-7|TRBV10-2|many|.
TGCGCCAGCAGTGACGTGGGAGGCTCCTACGAGCAGTACTTC
CASSDVGGSYEQYF
>TRBJ2-7|TRBV11-1|once|TRBD2
TGTGCCAGCAGCTTAGCGGTTCGATTGGCGGGGGGCACCTACGAGCAGTACTTC
CASSLAVRLAGGTYEQYF
>TRBJ2-7|TRBV15|many|.
TGTGCCACCAGCGAAGCCAGCGGGTTCGAGCAGTACTTC
CATSEASGFEQYF
>TRBJ2-1|TRBV11-2|.|.
TGTGCCAGCAGCGCGGAGCTTACCTACAATGAGCAGTTCTTC
CASSAELTYNEQFF
>TRBJ2-3|TRBV6-4|many|TRBD2
TGTGCCAGCAGTGACACTAGCGGGACAGATACGCAGTATTTT
CASSDTSGTDTQYF
>TRBJ2-1|TRBV10-1|medium-sized|TRBD1
TGCGCCAGCAGTGAGAACCAGGGGGCGTACAATGAGCAGTTCTTC
CASSENQGAYNEQFF
>TRBJ2-7|TRBV6-4|many|.
TGTGCCAGCGGCTGGGCCCAAGGAGAGCAGTACTTC
CASGWAQGEQYF
>TRBJ1-4|TRBV20-1|.|TRBD1
TGCAGTGCTAGAGATCCGGGACAGGGAAGTGAAAAACTGTTTTTT
CSARDPGQGSEKLFF
>TRBJ1-1|TRBV6-4|medium-sized|.
TGTGCCAGCAAACCAGGGGAAATGAACACTGAAGCTTTCTTT
CASKPGEMNTEAFF
>TRBJ1-3|TRBV7-2|.|.
TGTGCCAGCAGCTTAGGAGGGTCTGGAAACACCATATATTTT
CASSLGGSGNTIYF
>TRBJ2-1|TRBV5-6|many|.
TGTGCCAGCAGCCCAACCGGGGGTAGCCAGCTCTTC
CASSPTGGSQLF
>TRBJ1-2|TRBV7-8|.|.
TGTGCCAGCAGCTTCGAGGGGGTTGGCTACACCTTC
CASSFEGVGYTF
>TRBJ2-1|TRBV20-1|many|TRBD2
TGCAGTGCTAGTTCACTGGCGGGAGATTACAATGAGCAGTTCTTC
CSASSLAGDYNEQFF
>TRBJ1-4|TRBV10-3|few|TRBD1
TGTACCATCAGTGGCCAGGGGGGGGTTGGTGAAAAACTGTTTTTT
CTISGQGGVGEKLFF
>TRBJ2-2|TRBV11-1|.|.
TGTGCCAGCAGCCCTAATCCGGCAAGCGCACGCGTTGAGCTGTTTTTT
CASSPNPASARVELFF
>TRBJ1-5|TRBV15|many|.
TGTGCCACCAGCAGACTAAATCAGCCCCAGCATTTT
CATSRLNQPQHF
>TRBJ1-2|TRBV6-1|many|TRBD1
TGTGCCAGAACGCCCCGGACAGGGCGAGGGTTCCGTTATGGCTACACCTTC
CARTPRTGRGFRYGYTF